This entry is about one T cell receptor (beta chain). Its antigen is still unknown. This sample is drawn from a study of shared clonotypes between healthy human individuals. Donors, healthy HIV-negative adults, lacked recent acute infections or vaccinations. Germline loops: CDR1 SGHNT, CDR2 YYREEE (reference sequence). The CDR3 contains 15 residues. Trimming cost V 0 bases and J 4 bases, with 13 bases left between them. The assay was immunoSEQ multiplex PCR, and TCRdb's table has in-frame clones only and misses some. The sample lists around 2.5 million clones; approximately 94% were seen once. Notes on the study in general: Investigators expected sequencing depth to affect clonotype sharing among donors.

The sample was naive CD4+ T cells from PBMCs. This sample's subset: CD45RA+ positively selected. The sequence was collected from a young man in good health. Some clones in this sample may be carry-over from other donors' samples. The chain employs TRBV5-4 and TRBJ1-1, with a tentative D call TRBD1 (5 bases). This CDR3 reads CASSLGGERFTEAFF. For the CDR3, the DNA is TGTGCCAGCAGCTTGGGGGGGGAGCGGTTCACTGAAGCTTTCTTT. Full variable domain (outside the CDR3, taken from reference TRBV5-4 and TRBJ1-1): ETGVTQSPTHLIKTRGQQVTLRCSSQSGHNTVSWYQQALGQGPQFIFQYYREEENGRGNFPPRFSGLQFPNYSSELNVNALELDDSALYLCASSLGGERFTEAFFGQGTRLTVV.